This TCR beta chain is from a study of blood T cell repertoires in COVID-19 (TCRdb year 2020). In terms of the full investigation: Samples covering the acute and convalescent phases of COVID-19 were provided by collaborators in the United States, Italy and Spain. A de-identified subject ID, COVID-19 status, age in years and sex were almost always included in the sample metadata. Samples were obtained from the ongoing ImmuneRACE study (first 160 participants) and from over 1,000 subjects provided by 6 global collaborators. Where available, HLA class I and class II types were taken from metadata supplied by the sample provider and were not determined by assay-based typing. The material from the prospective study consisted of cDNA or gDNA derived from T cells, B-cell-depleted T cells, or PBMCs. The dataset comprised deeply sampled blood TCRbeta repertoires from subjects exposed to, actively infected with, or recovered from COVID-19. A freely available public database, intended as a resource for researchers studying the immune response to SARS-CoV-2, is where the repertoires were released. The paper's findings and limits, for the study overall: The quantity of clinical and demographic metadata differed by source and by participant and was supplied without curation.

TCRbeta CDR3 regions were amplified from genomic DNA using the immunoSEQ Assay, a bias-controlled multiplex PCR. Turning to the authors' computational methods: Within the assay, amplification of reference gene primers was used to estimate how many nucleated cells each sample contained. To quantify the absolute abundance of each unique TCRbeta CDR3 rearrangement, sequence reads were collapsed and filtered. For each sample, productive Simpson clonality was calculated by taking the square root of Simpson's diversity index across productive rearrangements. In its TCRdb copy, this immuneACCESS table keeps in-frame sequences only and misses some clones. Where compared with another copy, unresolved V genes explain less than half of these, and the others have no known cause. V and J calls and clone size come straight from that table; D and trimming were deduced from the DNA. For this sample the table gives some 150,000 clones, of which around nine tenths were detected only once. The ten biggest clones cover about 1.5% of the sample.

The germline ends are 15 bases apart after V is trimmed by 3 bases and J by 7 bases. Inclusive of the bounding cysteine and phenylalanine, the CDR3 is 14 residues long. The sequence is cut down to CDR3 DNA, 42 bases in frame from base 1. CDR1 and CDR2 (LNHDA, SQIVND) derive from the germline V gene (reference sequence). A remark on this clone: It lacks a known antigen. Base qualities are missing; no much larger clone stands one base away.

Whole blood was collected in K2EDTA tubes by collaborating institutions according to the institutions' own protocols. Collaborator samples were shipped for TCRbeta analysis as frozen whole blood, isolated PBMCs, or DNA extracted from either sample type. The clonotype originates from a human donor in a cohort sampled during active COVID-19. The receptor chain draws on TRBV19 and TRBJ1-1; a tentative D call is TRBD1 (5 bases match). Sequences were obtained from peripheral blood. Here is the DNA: TGTGCCAGTAGTATCCAGGGAGGAATTAATGAAGCTTTCTTT. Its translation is CASSIQGGINEAFF.